Reported below is one T cell receptor (beta chain). Its recognized antigen is unknown. No base-level quality is on record; no much larger clone is a single base apart. Libraries were constructed by 5' RACE. TCRdb names Illumina HiSeq 2000 as the instrument used. Template switching introduced a universal primer binding site; the final cDNA contained a unique molecular identifier, enabling accurate counting of TCR cDNA molecules. Specific primers in the conserved constant-segment region were used to synthesize first-strand cDNA for the TCR alpha and beta chains. Each cDNA library was double barcoded, with a SMART-Mk sample barcode plus Illumina barcodes, to control for contamination. TruSeq adapter sequences and Illumina sample barcodes were added in two successive PCR steps. Sequencing of the TCR alpha and beta cDNA libraries was done on the Illumina HiSeq platform using custom primers. From the authors' description of their analysis: Unique molecular identifiers were extracted from raw reads with MiGEC, and CDR3 positions were determined with MiXCR. Recombination models were inferred per individual with the repgenHMM and IGoR tools using an EM algorithm. The analysis of shared clonotypes was done with the tcR package in R, with sharing normalized by the product of cloneset sizes. To study raw recombination free of thymic and clonal selection effects, out-of-frame nonproductive sequences were analyzed. In TCRdb, the public reads were trimmed at Q25 with fastp and aligned with MiXCR, with productive beta chains retained. Here each entry gathers all rows of one CDR3 protein and keeps the most common genes and DNA. The V and J calls here are based on TCRdb, not the publication. The sample table shows around 490,000 distinct CDR3 sequences, and under 25% are seen once. The biggest ten clones account for 0.48% of the sample.

This entry comes from a study of identical twins (dated by TCRdb to between 2015 and 2016). Regarding the study in general: The study deep-sequenced TCR alpha and beta repertoires from monozygotic twins, unrelated adults of various ages and cord blood to test whether fetal clonotypes persist. Replicate twin experiments were performed at different times using different library preparation protocols to rule out contamination.

Every donor was a healthy Caucasian. Three pairs of female monozygotic twins, all aged roughly 18 to 29 years, made up the twin cohort. Positive isolation kits from Invitrogen were used to isolate the CD4+ and CD8+ T cell populations. Overall results and qualifications from the work: Invariant T cells such as MAIT and iNKT could partly confound zero-insertion analyses, although diverse VJ usage argued against such confounding for most clonotypes. Recombination models systematically underestimated out-of-frame TCR alpha sharing in monozygotic twins but agreed with sharing between unrelated individuals. Because the same donors could not be followed over many years, conclusions were based on cross-sectional statistical analysis. Fewer insertions were carried by abundant cord blood beta clonotypes, a similar but weaker trend appeared in young adult naive repertoires, and no such trend appeared in memory repertoires. In beta out-of-frame sequences, excess twin sharing was weaker, because having fewer shared sequences lowered the signal-to-noise ratio. Out-of-frame TCR alpha sequences shared between twins showed an excess of low generation-probability sequences compared with coincidental sharing between unrelated individuals.

The CDR3 contains 15 residues, cysteine and phenylalanine counted. Only CDR3 DNA remains: 45 bases, in frame from the first base. CDR1 and CDR2, per the germline V gene, are LGHNT and FRNRAP. Germline trimming amounts to 6 bases on V and 7 bases on J, with 7 as the count of junction bases outside the gene matches. The data also belong to a second study, concerning yellow fever vaccine responses in identical twins. Taken from the second paper: The T cell response to vaccination in identical twins was reported by the authors to appear partly convergent and partly personalized. In the study, vaccine-responding T cell clones were precisely tracked in identical twins.

Recombination connected TRBV12-5 to TRBJ1-6; 9 central nucleotides agree with TRBD1. Specimen: CD4+ T cells sorted from blood. The receptor was isolated from a woman aged 18-29 years in good health. The CDR3 protein: CASGEIQGANSPLHF. The nucleotide sequence reads as follows: TGTGCTAGTGGCGAAATACAGGGGGCGAATTCACCCCTCCACTTT.